These T cell receptor beta chains were read from a single sample in a study of T-cell reconstitution after alpha-beta-depleted transplantation in children. Using its own MiXCR run on the PCR reads, TCRdb lists one record per CDR3 protein. This sample yields approximately 520,000 distinct CDR3 sequences, of which about an eighth are seen a single time; 14% belongs to the top ten. Sample: PBMCs, mostly from graft donor cells, taken 180 days after TCRalphabeta/CD19-depleted stem cell transplant. The receptors were sampled from a female patient aged 2 to 10 who had a stem cell transplant for aplastic anemia, so the T cells may come from the graft donor. Each CDR3 is given with its conserved first and last residue. The D gene is left open where the match is weak. Not all rows give a size; the values are once, few, many and, for expanded clones, a class.

TRBV6-5	-	-	TRBJ1-1	CASSYSGGRTEAFF	TGTGCCAGCAGTTACTCGGGGGGGAGGACTGAAGCTTTCTTT
TRBV10-3	many	TRBD2	TRBJ2-1	CAIRAGVDNEQFF	TGTGCCATCAGGGCGGGGGTCGACAATGAGCAGTTCTTC
TRBV21-1	few	-	TRBJ1-4	CASSTRGGDRGTEKLFF	TGTGCCAGCAGCACCCGTGGCGGGGACAGGGGGACTGAAAAACTGTTTTTT
TRBV15	many	-	TRBJ1-1	CATSRERFPGATEAFF	TGTGCCACCAGCAGAGAAAGGTTTCCAGGGGCCACTGAAGCTTTCTTT
TRBV12-3/TRBV12-4	many	-	TRBJ1-1	CASSPVSGRANTEAFF	TGTGCCAGCAGTCCCGTTTCGGGCAGGGCGAACACTGAAGCTTTCTTT
TRBV12-3/TRBV12-4	many	-	TRBJ2-2	CASSLPREGKGTGELFF	TGTGCCAGCAGTTTACCCAGGGAAGGGAAGGGGACCGGGGAGCTGTTTTTT
TRBV5-1	-	-	TRBJ1-3	CASSLEPSIGNTIYF	TGCGCCAGCAGCTTGGAGCCGTCAATCGGAAACACCATATATTTT
TRBV7-8	-	TRBD2	TRBJ2-1	CASSLLGRADNEQFF	TGTGCCAGCAGCCTACTCGGGAGGGCCGACAATGAGCAGTTCTTC
TRBV28	few	-	TRBJ1-1	CASSSRRVGTEAFF	TGTGCCAGCAGTTCCCGCAGGGTTGGGACTGAAGCTTTCTTT
TRBV6-1	-	TRBD1	TRBJ1-3	CASGRQGSSGNTIYF	TGTGCCAGCGGTAGACAGGGCTCGTCTGGAAACACCATATATTTT
TRBV3-1	few	TRBD2	TRBJ2-5	CASSQEGLAVPIETQYF	TGTGCCAGCAGCCAAGAGGGACTAGCGGTCCCGATAGAGACCCAGTACTTC
TRBV7-6	-	TRBD2	TRBJ2-5	CASSVRLAVDQETQYF	TGTGCCAGCAGCGTAAGACTAGCGGTCGACCAAGAGACCCAGTACTTC
TRBV28	many	-	TRBJ2-2	CASSPGVRAGELFF	TGTGCCAGCAGTCCAGGGGTTCGCGCCGGGGAGCTGTTTTTT
TRBV12-3/TRBV12-4	-	-	TRBJ2-5	CASSFSVGSETQYF	TGTGCCAGCAGTTTTAGTGTTGGCTCGGAGACCCAGTACTTC
TRBV29-1	-	-	TRBJ2-2	CSAGSNAGELFF	TGCAGCGCGGGATCCAATGCCGGGGAGCTGTTTTTT
TRBV11-2	many	-	TRBJ2-2	CASSRTTNTGELFF	TGTGCCAGCAGCCGAACAACGAACACCGGGGAGCTGTTTTTT
TRBV7-9	few	-	TRBJ2-1	CASTLPAESSYNEQFF	TGTGCCAGCACCCTCCCCGCGGAGAGCTCCTACAATGAGCAGTTCTTC
TRBV9	-	-	TRBJ2-2	CASSVGQSNTGELFF	TGTGCCAGCAGCGTAGGGCAGTCGAACACCGGGGAGCTGTTTTTT
TRBV5-1	few	TRBD2	TRBJ2-2	CASSQMGLAGNTGELFF	TGCGCCAGCAGCCAGATGGGACTAGCGGGCAACACCGGGGAGCTGTTTTTT
TRBV18	-	-	TRBJ2-6	CASSPPGDRRASGANVLTF	TGTGCCAGCTCACCACCGGGAGACAGGAGAGCTTCCGGGGCCAACGTCCTGACTTTC
TRBV28	-	TRBD1	TRBJ2-7	CASSSTGTGWHEQYF	TGTGCCAGCAGTTCTACCGGGACAGGGTGGCACGAGCAGTACTTC